Described below is a single TCR beta chain sequence and its context. Its antigen is not identified. This sample was taken from a study of siplizumab effects on memory and regulatory T cells. Study-level results: Significantly reduced by siplizumab was the cumulative frequency of alloreactive sequences, namely those traceable to unstimulated CD4+ memory cells. Among mappable alloreactive CD4+ clones, the Treg-derived fraction averaged approximately 70% with siplizumab versus less than 35% in controls. Memory cells seemed less diverse than naive T cells, which seemed major alloresponse contributors.

Around 100,000 TCR templates per sample were sequenced. The protocol was immunoSEQ multiplex PCR, while the TCRdb copy is restricted to in-frame clones and leaves out a portion. The sample has about 100,000 clones, 94% seen once. This CDR3 comprises 14 residues. Germline V gene sequence: CDR1 SGDLS, CDR2 YYNGEE. The germline V and J ends were trimmed by 0 bases and 1 base, with 8 bases remaining between them. This TCR derives from a human donor in good health. V and J are TRBV9 and TRBJ2-7, with unresolved D. Sequenced: non-Treg CD4+ T cells sorted from blood. The CDR3 protein is CASSVADTSYEQYF. In DNA form, the CDR3 reads TGTGCCAGCAGCGTAGCTGACACTTCCTACGAGCAGTACTTC.